These T cell receptor beta chains were read from a single sample in a study of CD8+ T cells in alopecia areata. Repertoires were generated with immunoSEQ multiplex PCR, while TCRdb's copy carries only in-frame clones and drops some. The repertoire consists of some 200,000 clones, with 60% to 70% occurring once and the leading ten covering about 3.5%. The sample here was CD4+ T cells sorted from blood, taken at week 4, from a patient treated with tofacitinib. The receptors shown here come from a human donor with alopecia areata. CDR3s include the opening cysteine and the closing phenylalanine or tryptophan. Fields, in order: D gene, J gene, V gene, CDR3 length, clone size, CDR3 protein, CDR3 DNA. The D gene is left open where the match is weak. Some rows mark clone size as missing; the rest say once, few, many or name a class of expanded clone.

d_gene: NA; j_gene: TRBJ1-2; v_gene: TRBV7-8; len: 12; abundance: NA; CDR3aa: CASSFGGAGYTF; CDR3nt: TGTGCCAGCAGCTTCGGTGGGGCTGGCTACACCTTC
d_gene: TRBD2; j_gene: TRBJ2-1; v_gene: TRBV4-1; len: 18; abundance: once; CDR3aa: CASSRGLAGGSSYNEQFF; CDR3nt: TGCGCCAGCAGCCGGGGACTAGCGGGGGGCAGCTCCTACAATGAGCAGTTCTTC
d_gene: TRBD1; j_gene: TRBJ1-5; v_gene: TRBV30; len: 15; abundance: NA; CDR3aa: CAWRETGTSNQPQHF; CDR3nt: TGTGCCTGGAGGGAGACAGGGACTAGCAATCAGCCCCAGCATTTT
d_gene: NA; j_gene: TRBJ1-5; v_gene: TRBV19; len: 18; abundance: few; CDR3aa: CASSIQRKLRTNPGPQHF; CDR3nt: TGTGCCAGTAGTATCCAAAGGAAATTGAGAACAAACCCAGGGCCCCAGCATTTT
d_gene: NA; j_gene: TRBJ1-6; v_gene: TRBV5-1; len: 13; abundance: NA; CDR3aa: CASRTDSNSPLHF; CDR3nt: TGCGCCAGCAGGACGGACAGTAATTCACCCCTCCACTTT
d_gene: TRBD1; j_gene: TRBJ1-2; v_gene: TRBV23-1; len: 17; abundance: NA; CDR3aa: CASSQNGTARKHYGYTF; CDR3nt: TGCGCCAGCAGTCAAAACGGGACAGCAAGGAAGCACTATGGCTACACCTTC
d_gene: NA; j_gene: TRBJ2-3; v_gene: TRBV15; len: 15; abundance: NA; CDR3aa: CATSVRDQSTDTQYF; CDR3nt: TGTGCCACCAGCGTTAGGGACCAAAGCACAGATACGCAGTATTTT
d_gene: NA; j_gene: TRBJ2-5; v_gene: TRBV10-3; len: 13; abundance: NA; CDR3aa: CAITGDNEETQYF; CDR3nt: TGTGCCATCACTGGCGACAACGAAGAGACCCAGTACTTC
d_gene: NA; j_gene: TRBJ2-7; v_gene: TRBV7-6; len: 15; abundance: NA; CDR3aa: CASSLAGQYSYEQYF; CDR3nt: TGTGCCAGCAGCTTAGCGGGGCAGTACTCCTACGAGCAGTACTTC
d_gene: NA; j_gene: TRBJ1-1; v_gene: TRBV25-1; len: 12; abundance: NA; CDR3aa: CASSELGTEAFF; CDR3nt: TGTGCCAGCAGTGAATTGGGCACTGAAGCTTTCTTT
d_gene: TRBD1; j_gene: TRBJ2-3; v_gene: TRBV28; len: 14; abundance: NA; CDR3aa: CASSSLRTGYPRYF; CDR3nt: TGTGCCAGCAGTAGTCTTAGGACAGGGTATCCCCGGTATTTT
d_gene: TRBD2; j_gene: TRBJ2-7; v_gene: TRBV5-1; len: 16; abundance: few; CDR3aa: CASSSTIGGASYEQYF; CDR3nt: TGCGCCAGCAGTTCAACTATCGGGGGGGCATCCTACGAGCAGTACTTC
d_gene: TRBD1; j_gene: TRBJ1-1; v_gene: TRBV28; len: 16; abundance: NA; CDR3aa: CASSLSSGTAYTEAFF; CDR3nt: TGTGCCAGCAGTTTATCCTCTGGGACAGCCTACACTGAAGCTTTCTTT
d_gene: TRBD1; j_gene: TRBJ1-1; v_gene: TRBV20-1; len: 11; abundance: NA; CDR3aa: CSASDRFEAFF; CDR3nt: TGCAGTGCCTCGGACAGGTTTGAAGCTTTCTTT
d_gene: NA; j_gene: TRBJ2-7; v_gene: TRBV14; len: 15; abundance: few; CDR3aa: CASSQALGMLWEQYF; CDR3nt: TGTGCCAGCAGCCAAGCCTTGGGCATGCTTTGGGAGCAGTACTTC
d_gene: TRBD2; j_gene: TRBJ2-1; v_gene: TRBV30; len: 12; abundance: NA; CDR3aa: CARTSGLREQFF; CDR3nt: TGTGCCCGGACTAGCGGGTTGAGGGAGCAGTTCTTC
d_gene: NA; j_gene: TRBJ2-5; v_gene: TRBV6-6; len: 14; abundance: few; CDR3aa: CASSRTGTQETQYF; CDR3nt: TGTGCCAGCAGTAGAACGGGGACTCAAGAGACCCAGTACTTC
d_gene: NA; j_gene: TRBJ1-3; v_gene: TRBV18; len: 16; abundance: NA; CDR3aa: CASSPRPIDSGNTIYF; CDR3nt: TGTGCCAGCTCTCCGAGACCCATCGACTCTGGAAACACCATATATTTT
d_gene: TRBD1; j_gene: TRBJ2-5; v_gene: TRBV9; len: 16; abundance: NA; CDR3aa: CASSVAGQGAGETQYF; CDR3nt: TGTGCCAGCAGCGTAGCGGGACAGGGGGCAGGAGAGACCCAGTACTTC
d_gene: NA; j_gene: TRBJ1-2; v_gene: TRBV9; len: 13; abundance: once; CDR3aa: CASSAPSNYGYTF; CDR3nt: TGTGCCAGCAGCGCTCCCTCTAACTATGGCTACACCTTC
d_gene: NA; j_gene: TRBJ2-2; v_gene: TRBV6-5; len: 11; abundance: NA; CDR3aa: CASGRIGELFF; CDR3nt: TGTGCCAGCGGCCGCATCGGGGAGCTGTTTTTT
d_gene: NA; j_gene: TRBJ2-2; v_gene: TRBV6-5; len: 14; abundance: NA; CDR3aa: CASRKGQNTGELFF; CDR3nt: TGTGCCAGCAGGAAGGGACAGAACACCGGGGAGCTGTTTTTT
d_gene: NA; j_gene: TRBJ2-5; v_gene: TRBV30; len: 15; abundance: once; CDR3aa: CAWSVLSGPGGTQYF; CDR3nt: TGTGCCTGGAGTGTACTTTCGGGACCTGGGGGGACCCAGTACTTC
d_gene: NA; j_gene: TRBJ2-3; v_gene: TRBV2; len: 13; abundance: few; CDR3aa: CALKGEGPDTQYF; CDR3nt: TGTGCCCTAAAGGGGGAGGGACCAGATACGCAGTATTTT
d_gene: NA; j_gene: TRBJ1-2; v_gene: TRBV6-1; len: 13; abundance: NA; CDR3aa: CASGRENPYGYTF; CDR3nt: TGTGCCAGCGGCAGGGAGAATCCCTATGGCTACACCTTC
d_gene: TRBD2; j_gene: TRBJ2-1; v_gene: TRBV7-2; len: 15; abundance: NA; CDR3aa: CASSPRGGGYNEQFF; CDR3nt: TGTGCCAGCAGCCCGCGGGGGGGCGGATACAATGAGCAGTTCTTC
d_gene: TRBD2; j_gene: TRBJ2-2; v_gene: TRBV4-2; len: 22; abundance: NA; CDR3aa: CASSRLRPRPGLANQPTGELFF; CDR3nt: TGTGCCAGCAGCCGACTGCGCCCCAGACCGGGACTAGCGAACCAACCGACCGGGGAGCTGTTTTTT
d_gene: NA; j_gene: TRBJ2-2; v_gene: TRBV5-1; len: 14; abundance: NA; CDR3aa: CASSPTGNTGELFF; CDR3nt: TGCGCCAGCAGCCCGACAGGGAACACCGGGGAGCTGTTTTTT
d_gene: NA; j_gene: TRBJ1-5; v_gene: TRBV28; len: 14; abundance: many; CDR3aa: CASLLSNPGQPQHF; CDR3nt: TGTGCCAGCCTCTTATCGAATCCCGGACAGCCCCAGCATTTT
d_gene: TRBD1; j_gene: TRBJ1-6; v_gene: TRBV5-6; len: 14; abundance: NA; CDR3aa: CASSGQGEGSPLHF; CDR3nt: TGTGCCAGCAGTGGACAGGGCGAGGGTTCACCCCTCCACTTT